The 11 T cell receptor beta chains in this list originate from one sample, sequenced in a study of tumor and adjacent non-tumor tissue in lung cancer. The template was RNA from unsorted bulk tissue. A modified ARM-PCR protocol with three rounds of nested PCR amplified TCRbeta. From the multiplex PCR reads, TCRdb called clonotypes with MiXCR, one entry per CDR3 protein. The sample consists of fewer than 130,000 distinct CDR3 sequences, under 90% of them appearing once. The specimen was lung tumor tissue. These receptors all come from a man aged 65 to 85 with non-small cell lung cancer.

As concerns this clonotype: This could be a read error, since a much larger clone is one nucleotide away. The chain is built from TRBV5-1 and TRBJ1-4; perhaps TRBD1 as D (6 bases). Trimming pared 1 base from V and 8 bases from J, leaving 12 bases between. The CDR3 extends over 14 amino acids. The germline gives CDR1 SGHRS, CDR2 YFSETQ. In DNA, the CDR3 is TGCGCCAGCAGCTTGTTGGGGGCTAGAGAAAAACTGTTTTTT. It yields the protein CASSLLGAREKLFF.

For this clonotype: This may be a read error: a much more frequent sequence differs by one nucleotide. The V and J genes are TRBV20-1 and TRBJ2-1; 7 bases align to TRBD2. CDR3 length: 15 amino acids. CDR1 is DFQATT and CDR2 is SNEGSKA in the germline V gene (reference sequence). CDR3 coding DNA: TGCAGTGCACCCCCCGCGGGGCGGGAGTACAATGAGCAGCTCTTC. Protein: CSAPPAGREYNEQLF.

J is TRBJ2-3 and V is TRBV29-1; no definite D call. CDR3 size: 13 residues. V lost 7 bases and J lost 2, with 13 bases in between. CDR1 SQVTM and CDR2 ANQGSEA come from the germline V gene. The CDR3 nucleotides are TGCAGCGGTTGTGACATAGTCACAGATACGCAGTATTTT. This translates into CSGCDIVTDTQYF.

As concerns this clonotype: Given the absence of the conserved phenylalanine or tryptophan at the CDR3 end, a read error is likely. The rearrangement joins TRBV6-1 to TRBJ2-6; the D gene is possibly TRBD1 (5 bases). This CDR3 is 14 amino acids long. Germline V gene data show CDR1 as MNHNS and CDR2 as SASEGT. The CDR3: CASNTGSGANVLTL. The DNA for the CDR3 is TGTGCCAGCAATACAGGCTCTGGAGCCAACGTCCTGACTTTA.

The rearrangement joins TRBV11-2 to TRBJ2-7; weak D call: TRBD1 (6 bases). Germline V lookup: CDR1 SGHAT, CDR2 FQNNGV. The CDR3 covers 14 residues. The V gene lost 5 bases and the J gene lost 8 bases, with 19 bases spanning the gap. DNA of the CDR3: TGTGCCAGCAGCCTGGGACAAGTCTCCTATCAGCAGTACTTC. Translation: CASSLGQVSYQQYF.

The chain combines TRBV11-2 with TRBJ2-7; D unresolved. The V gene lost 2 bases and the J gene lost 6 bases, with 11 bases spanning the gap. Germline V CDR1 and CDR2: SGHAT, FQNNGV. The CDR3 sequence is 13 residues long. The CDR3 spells CASSLIVVLEQYF. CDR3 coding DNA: TGTGCCAGCAGCTTAATAGTAGTTCTCGAGCAGTACTTC.

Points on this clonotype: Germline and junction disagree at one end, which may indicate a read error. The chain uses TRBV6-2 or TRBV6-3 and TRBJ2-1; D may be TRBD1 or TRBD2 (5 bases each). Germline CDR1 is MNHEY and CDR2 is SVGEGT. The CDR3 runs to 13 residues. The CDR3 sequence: CTSARGSYNEQFF. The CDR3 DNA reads TGTACCAGCGCTCGGGGCTCCTACAATGAGCAGTTTTTC.

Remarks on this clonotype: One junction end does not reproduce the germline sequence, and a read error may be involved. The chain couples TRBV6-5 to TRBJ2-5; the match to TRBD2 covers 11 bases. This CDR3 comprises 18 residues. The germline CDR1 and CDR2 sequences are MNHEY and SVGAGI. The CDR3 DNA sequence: TGTACCAGCAGTCCGAGGGGGGTGCTAGCGGGAGGAGAAGAGACCCGGTACTTC. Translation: CTSSPRGVLAGGEETRYF.

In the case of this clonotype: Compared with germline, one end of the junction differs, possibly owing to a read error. The CDR3 DNA reads TGCACCATCAAACCGGGTCATAGCCATCAGCTCCAGCATTTT. Translation gives CTIKPGHSHQLQHF. V gene TRBV5-1 combines with J gene TRBJ1-5, with D hard to call. The CDR3 has 14 amino acids. Germline V gene data show CDR1 as SGHRS and CDR2 as YFSETQ. The full variable domain, in which reference TRBV5-1 and TRBJ1-5 provide the parts outside the CDR3, is KAGVTQTPRYLIKTRGQQVTLSCSPISGHRSVSWYQQTPGQGLQFLFEYFSETQRNKGNFPGRFSGRQFSNSRSEMNVSTLELGDSALYLCTIKPGHSHQLQHFGDGTRLSIL.

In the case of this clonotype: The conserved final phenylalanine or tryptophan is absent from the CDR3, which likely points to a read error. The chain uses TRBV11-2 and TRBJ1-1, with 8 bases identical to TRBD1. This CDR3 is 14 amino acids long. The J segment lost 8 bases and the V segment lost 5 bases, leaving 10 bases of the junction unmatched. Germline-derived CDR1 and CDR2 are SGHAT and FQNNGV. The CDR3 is CASSHRDRSTEAFI. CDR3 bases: TGTGCCAGCAGCCACCGGGACAGGAGTACAGAAGCTTTCATT.

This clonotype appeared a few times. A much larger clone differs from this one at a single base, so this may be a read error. The CDR3 region has the DNA TGCGCCAGCAGCCAAGGGGGGTTTGACTACAATGAGCAGCTCTTC. Its protein is CASSQGGFDYNEQLF. The J gene is TRBJ2-1, the V gene TRBV4-1, with D perhaps matching TRBD1 or TRBD2 (5 bases each). The germline CDR1 and CDR2 sequences are MGHRA and YSYEKL. The CDR3 has 15 residues.